Listed below are T cell receptor beta chains from one sample, sequenced in a study of vaccination effects on CD4 cells after COVID-19. TCRdb keeps only in-frame clones here, not all; method: immunoSEQ multiplex PCR. In the table there are some 69,000 clones, roughly 74% of which are singletons. No cognate antigen is known for these TCRs. This specimen was CD4+ T cells from PBMCs cultured with HCoV-NL63 spike peptides, taken before COVID-19 vaccination. The receptors here all came from a human donor who received a COVID-19 vaccine. The CDR3 runs from the conserved cysteine through the conserved F or W. D genes are given only for firm matches. Some rows mark clone size as missing; the rest say once, few, many or name a class of expanded clone.

>NA|NA|TRBV2|TRBJ1-1
CASRETDVGTEAFF
TGTGCCAGCAGGGAAACTGACGTGGGCACTGAAGCTTTCTTT
>NA|NA|TRBV6-1|TRBJ2-5
CASSELRVLETQYF
TGTGCCAGCAGTGAATTGAGGGTTCTCGAGACCCAGTACTTC
>few|NA|TRBV7-3|TRBJ1-5
CASSLDSNQPQHF
TGTGCCAGCAGCTTAGATTCCAATCAGCCCCAGCATTTT
>once|NA|TRBV24-1|TRBJ2-3
CATSDRGTLHTQYF
TGTGCCACCAGTGACCGCGGGACACTTCATACGCAGTATTTT
>NA|TRBD1|TRBV11-2|TRBJ1-1
CASRKTGFGTEAFF
TGTGCCAGCAGGAAGACAGGGTTTGGCACTGAAGCTTTCTTT
>NA|NA|TRBV11-2|TRBJ2-2
CASSRELLALANTGELFF
TGTGCCAGCAGCCGAGAGTTACTAGCTCTAGCGAACACCGGGGAGCTGTTTTTT
>NA|NA|TRBV18|TRBJ2-3
CASSPPQYTQYF
TGTGCCAGCTCACCACCTCAGTATACGCAGTATTTT
>NA|NA|TRBV2|TRBJ1-6
CASREGTFNSPLHF
TGTGCCAGCAGAGAGGGTACGTTTAATTCACCCCTCCACTTT
>NA|NA|TRBV5-4|TRBJ2-2
CASRRSLGATNTGELFF
TGTGCCAGCAGACGGAGTTTGGGGGCTACGAACACCGGGGAGCTGTTTTTT
>few|NA|TRBV10-3|TRBJ2-5
CAIRDGGATTQETQYF
TGTGCCATCAGGGACGGGGGAGCGACTACCCAAGAGACCCAGTACTTC
>NA|TRBD1|TRBV6-6|TRBJ1-2
CASSETGGSGYGYTF
TGTGCCAGCAGCGAAACAGGGGGCTCGGGCTATGGCTACACCTTC
>few|NA|TRBV19|TRBJ1-5
CASGAASGNQPQHF
TGTGCCAGTGGTGCGGCCAGCGGCAATCAGCCCCAGCATTTT
>few|TRBD1|TRBV7-3|TRBJ1-6
CASSQDRGNSPLHF
TGTGCCAGCAGCCAGGACAGGGGGAATTCACCCCTCCACTTT
>NA|NA|TRBV5-8|TRBJ2-1
CASPGPRDEQFF
TGTGCCAGCCCGGGACCTAGGGATGAGCAGTTCTTC
>NA|NA|TRBV27|TRBJ1-6
CASSPSQTGTNSPLHF
TGTGCCAGCAGTCCCTCCCAGACAGGCACCAATTCACCCCTCCACTTT
>NA|NA|TRBV11-1|TRBJ1-4
CASSQGVEEKLFF
TGTGCCAGCAGCCAGGGAGTTGAAGAAAAACTGTTTTTT
>NA|TRBD1|TRBV6-5|TRBJ2-3
CASRMTGGTDTQYF
TGTGCCAGCAGGATGACAGGGGGCACAGATACGCAGTATTTT
>once|NA|TRBV30|TRBJ1-2
CACQKGGPYYGYTF
TGTGCCTGCCAAAAGGGGGGGCCTTACTATGGCTACACCTTC
>NA|NA|TRBV19|TRBJ2-2
CASSIRGPGELFF
TGTGCCAGTAGTATACGGGGTCCCGGGGAGCTGTTTTTT
>once|NA|TRBV4-3|TRBJ1-5
CASSQERVNQPQHF
TGCGCCAGCAGCCAAGAGCGGGTCAATCAGCCCCAGCATTTT
>NA|TRBD1|TRBV5-1|TRBJ1-2
CASSGTTTGTGGVYGYTF
TGCGCCAGCAGCGGAACAACAACCGGGACAGGGGGCGTCTATGGCTACACCTTC
>NA|NA|TRBV27|TRBJ1-6
CASSVVRSSYNSPLHF
TGTGCCAGCAGCGTGGTCCGGAGCTCCTATAATTCACCCCTCCACTTT
>NA|NA|TRBV7-3|TRBJ1-6
CASSVGGDSPLHF
TGTGCCAGCAGCGTCGGAGGGGATTCACCCCTCCACTTT
>NA|TRBD2|TRBV7-3|TRBJ2-1
CASSRTSGGGNEQFF
TGTGCCAGCAGCCGAACTAGCGGGGGGGGAAATGAGCAGTTCTTC
>few|TRBD1|TRBV28|TRBJ2-1
CASSTTGTGYNEQFF
TGTGCCAGCAGCACGACCGGGACAGGTTACAATGAGCAGTTCTTC
>NA|TRBD1|TRBV2|TRBJ2-2
CASRTDRATGELFF
TGTGCCAGCAGGACCGACAGGGCTACCGGGGAGCTGTTTTTT
>NA|NA|TRBV5-1|TRBJ1-5
CASSSGIGGGDQPQHF
TGCGCCAGCAGCTCAGGTATCGGGGGCGGAGATCAGCCCCAGCATTTT
>NA|NA|TRBV29-1|TRBJ2-5
CSVEGQGSWGETQYF
TGCAGCGTTGAAGGTCAGGGGAGCTGGGGAGAGACCCAGTACTTC
>NA|NA|TRBV5-1|TRBJ1-1
CASSLGGGMNTEAFF
TGCGCCAGCAGCTTGGGGGGCGGCATGAACACTGAAGCTTTCTTT
>few|NA|TRBV7-3|TRBJ1-1
CASSRRQNTEAFF
TGTGCCAGCAGCCGTAGACAGAACACTGAAGCTTTCTTT
>NA|NA|TRBV30|TRBJ2-1
CAWSTGPQNEQFF
TGTGCCTGGAGTACGGGACCCCAAAATGAGCAGTTCTTC
>NA|TRBD1|TRBV5-1|TRBJ1-2
CASSPGGTGGSNYGYTF
TGCGCCAGCAGCCCCGGAGGGACAGGGGGAAGCAACTATGGCTACACCTTC
>NA|NA|TRBV18|TRBJ1-5
CASSPGPSNQPQHF
TGTGCCAGCTCACCCGGACCGTCCAATCAGCCCCAGCATTTT
>NA|NA|TRBV7-2|TRBJ2-3
CASSLQIASRDTQYF
TGTGCCAGCAGCTTACAAATAGCGAGTAGAGATACGCAGTATTTT
>NA|TRBD1|TRBV19|TRBJ1-4
CASGNRGRGEKLFF
TGTGCCAGTGGAAACAGGGGGCGAGGAGAAAAACTGTTTTTT
>once|TRBD1|TRBV5-1|TRBJ2-3
CASSLWTGLTDTQYF
TGCGCCAGCAGCCTTTGGACAGGGCTCACAGATACGCAGTATTTT
>NA|NA|TRBV19|TRBJ1-4
CASRPTGRTTLNEKLFF
TGTGCCAGTAGACCTACAGGACGGACTACCCTTAATGAAAAACTGTTTTTT
>NA|NA|TRBV7-2|TRBJ1-5
CASSLGSASNQPQHF
TGTGCCAGCAGCTTAGGATCGGCAAGCAATCAGCCCCAGCATTTT
>NA|NA|TRBV5-6|TRBJ1-2
CASSRVDSNYGYTF
TGTGCCAGCAGCCGCGTTGACTCTAACTATGGCTACACCTTC
>NA|NA|TRBV2|TRBJ1-3
CASSEIPLRGAEGNTIYF
TGTGCCAGCAGCGAAATCCCCTTGCGGGGGGCGGAGGGAAACACCATATATTTT